Below are 10 T cell receptor beta chains sequenced from a single sample in a study of cytomegalovirus exposure and HLA in healthy donors. Primers for the PCR totalled 60 Vbeta and 13 Jbeta. Clones were sequenced by immunoSEQ multiplex PCR, and TCRdb holds only the in-frame ones, with some missing. This table holds more than 95,000 clones, around three quarters found once. Sequencing was performed on PBMCs. Receptors originate from a woman aged 18-29 years in good health and CMV-seropositive.

The V and J genes are TRBV6-5 and TRBJ2-7; D is undetermined. The CDR3 is made up of 11 amino acids. V shed 5 bases and J shed 3 bases, with 5 bases lying between them. The germline V gene encodes CDR1 MNHEY and CDR2 SVGAGI. CDR3 in amino acids: CASSGLYEQYF. The CDR3 DNA follows: TGTGCCAGCAGTGGCCTCTACGAGCAGTACTTC.

V and J are TRBV9 and TRBJ1-5; D is undetermined. V was shortened by 2 bases and J by 4 bases, with 13 bases between the two germline ends. The CDR3 contains 15 residues. Germline V gene lookup returns CDR1 SGDLS and CDR2 YYNGEE. Written as DNA, the CDR3 is TGTGCCAGCAGCGTCGACGGGAATGGTAATCAGCCCCAGCATTTT. Protein product: CASSVDGNGNQPQHF.

This sequence joins TRBV12-5 and TRBJ2-1; possible D gene TRBD1, 5 bases. CDR1 is LGHNT, CDR2 FRNRAP, per germline. The V end lost 7 bases, the J end lost 9 bases, and 13 bases lay between the germline ends. The CDR3 is 12 amino acids. The CDR3 DNA sequence: TGTGCTAGTGCCACCCAGGGTAGTGAGCAGTTCTTC. This sequence encodes CASATQGSEQFF.

The V and J genes are TRBV19 and TRBJ1-5; perhaps TRBD1 as D (6 bases). V dropped 4 bases and J dropped 2 bases, with 12 bases sitting between them. The germline V gene has CDR1 LNHDA and CDR2 SQIVND (reference sequence). This CDR3 has 15 residues. The CDR3 bases are TGTGCCAGTAGTAGCCAGGGGTTGGGCAATCAGCCCCAGCATTTT. Its protein is CASSSQGLGNQPQHF.

The chain has TRBV13 and TRBJ2-7, with TRBD2 matching over 7 bases. Germline CDR1 reads PRHDT; CDR2 reads FYEKMQ (reference sequence). CDR3 size: 14 residues. V gave up 6 bases and J gave up 3 bases; unmatched junction bases: 8. Here the CDR3 DNA reads TGTGCCAGCAGTCCGGGACTAACTTTCTACGAGCAGTACTTC. It translates to CASSPGLTFYEQYF.

The V and J genes are TRBV7-9 and TRBJ2-7; 8 bases align to TRBD1. Germline V gives CDR1 SEHNR, CDR2 FQNEAQ (reference sequence). CDR3 length equals 16 residues. V was pared by 5 bases and J by 2 bases, with 11 bases of the junction left unmatched. The CDR3 region is CASSPTPGQVTYEQYF. The CDR3 region has the DNA TGTGCCAGCAGCCCTACGCCGGGACAGGTCACCTACGAGCAGTACTTC.

CDR3 sequence: CASAGQGRETQYF. The CDR3, as DNA: TGCGCCAGCGCGGGACAGGGGCGGGAGACCCAGTACTTC. V gene TRBV5-1 combines with J gene TRBJ2-5, with 10 bases aligning to TRBD1. The ends lost 7 bases at V and 5 bases at J; junction bases unmatched: 5. This CDR3 contains 13 residues. Germline V lookup: CDR1 SGHRS, CDR2 YFSETQ.

V gene TRBV6-5 combines with J gene TRBJ2-3; D ambiguous. Germline CDR1 MNHEY, CDR2 SVGAGI. V was shortened by 6 bases and J by 2 bases, with 6 bases between the two germline ends. CDR3 size: 12 residues. Written as DNA, the CDR3 is TGTGCCAGCAGCTCCTCCACAGATACGCAGTATTTT. This gives the protein CASSSSTDTQYF.

This chain connects TRBV4-1 to TRBJ2-2, with 12 bases aligning to TRBD2. The CDR3 is made up of 20 amino acids. V shed 1 base and J 1 base; nucleotides not matched to a gene: 10. Germline CDR1 and CDR2: MGHRA and YSYEKL. The chain's CDR3 is CASSQVLPSGGDRNTGELFF. CDR3 coding DNA: TGCGCCAGCAGCCAAGTACTCCCTAGCGGGGGGGACCGGAACACCGGGGAGCTGTTTTTT.

The rearrangement links TRBV5-8 to TRBJ1-2; TRBD1 aligns across 9 bases. The CDR3 is 15 residues long. The ends lost 4 bases at V and 4 bases at J; junction bases unmatched: 8. Germline CDR1 and CDR2: SGHTS and YDEGEE. The CDR3 loop is CASSPGTGLSYGYTF. CDR3 coding DNA: TGTGCCAGCAGCCCCGGGACAGGGTTAAGCTATGGCTACACCTTC.